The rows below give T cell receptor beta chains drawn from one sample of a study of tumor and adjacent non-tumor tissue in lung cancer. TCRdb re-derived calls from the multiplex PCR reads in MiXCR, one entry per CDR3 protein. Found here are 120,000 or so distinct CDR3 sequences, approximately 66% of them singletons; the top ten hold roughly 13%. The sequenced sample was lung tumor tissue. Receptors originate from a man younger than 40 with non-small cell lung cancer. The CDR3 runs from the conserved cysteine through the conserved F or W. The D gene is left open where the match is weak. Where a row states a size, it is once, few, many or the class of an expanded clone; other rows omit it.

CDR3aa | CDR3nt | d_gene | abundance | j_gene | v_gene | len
CASSYSGLAGGTDTQYF | TGTGCCAGCAGTTACTCAGGACTAGCGGGGGGCACAGATACGCAGTATTTT | TRBD2 | many | TRBJ2-3 | TRBV6-5 | 17
CANSQSSGVWNEQFF | TGCGCCAACAGCCAATCTAGCGGGGTCTGGAATGAGCAGTTCTTC | TRBD2 | NA | TRBJ2-1 | TRBV4-1 | 15
CASSPGPGDYEQFF | TGTGCCAGCAGCCCTGGTCCCGGGGACTATGAGCAGTTCTTC | NA | NA | TRBJ2-1 | TRBV11-3 | 14
CASSSVENTEAFF | TGTGCCAGCAGTTCCGTGGAGAACACTGAAGCTTTCTTT | NA | NA | TRBJ1-1 | TRBV6-2/TRBV6-3 | 13
CASSEGRGMVNTEAFF | TGTGCCAGCAGTGAAGGACGGGGGATGGTAAACACTGAAGCTTTCTTT | NA | NA | TRBJ1-1 | TRBV2 | 16
CSSSHGTGYTF | TGTTCCAGCAGTCATGGGACCGGATACACTTTC | NA | NA | TRBJ1-2 | TRBV12-3/TRBV12-4 | 11
CASSATPGNEQIF | TGTGCCAGTAGCGCAACACCTGGCAATGAGCAGATCTTC | NA | NA | TRBJ2-1 | TRBV11-3 | 13
CASTLAVHSGNTIYF | TGTGCCAGCACCTTAGCGGTGCACTCTGGAAACACCATATATTTT | NA | NA | TRBJ1-3 | TRBV7-2 | 15
CASSLTQQGSGANVLTF | TGTGCCAGCTCACTAACGCAGCAGGGATCTGGGGCCAACGTCCTGACTTTC | NA | NA | TRBJ2-6 | TRBV18 | 17
CASSQVKGANYEQYF | TGTGCCAGCAGCCAAGTGAAAGGGGCGAACTACGAGCAGTACTTC | NA | many | TRBJ2-7 | TRBV4-2 | 15
CSANSGTGLEQETQYF | TGCAGTGCTAACTCCGGGACAGGGTTAGAGCAAGAGACCCAGTACTTC | TRBD1 | NA | TRBJ2-5 | TRBV20-1 | 16
CASSSPLTSGGTQETQYF | TGTGCCAGCAGTTCCCCCCTTACTAGCGGGGGCACTCAAGAGACCCAGTACTTC | TRBD2 | NA | TRBJ2-5 | TRBV12-3/TRBV12-4 | 18
CASNQLTGGSGNTIYF | TGCGCCAGCAACCAACTTACAGGGGGCTCGGGAAACACCATATATTTT | TRBD1 | few | TRBJ1-3 | TRBV4-1 | 16
CACSSGEGIQPQHF | TGTGCCTGCAGTTCGGGGGAAGGCATTCAGCCCCAGCATTTT | NA | NA | TRBJ1-5 | TRBV6-2/TRBV6-3 | 14
CATSKLTGNTEAFF | TGTGCCACCAGTAAATTAACAGGTAATACTGAAGCTTTCTTT | NA | NA | TRBJ1-1 | TRBV6-6 | 14
CASSPTTVEALF | TGTGCCAGCAGCCCCACGACAGTGGAAGCTCTCTTT | NA | few | TRBJ1-1 | TRBV6-6 | 12
CAIRPHGVNYGYTF | TGTGCCATCAGGCCTCATGGGGTTAACTATGGCTACACCTTC | NA | NA | TRBJ1-2 | TRBV28 | 14
CASSLEGASGDTQYF | TGTGCCAGCAGCTTAGAGGGGGCCTCCGGAGATACGCAGTATTTT | NA | many | TRBJ2-3 | TRBV11-2 | 15
CASHGANPGANVLTF | TGTGCAAGCCACGGGGCTAATCCTGGGGCCAACGTCCTGACTTTC | NA | many | TRBJ2-6 | TRBV6-2/TRBV6-3 | 15
CASSPLYRTGRIYEQYF | TGCGCCAGCAGCCCTTTATACCGGACAGGGAGGATCTACGAACAATACTTC | TRBD1 | NA | TRBJ2-7 | TRBV4-1 | 17
CTARVTGRDTQYF | TGCACTGCTAGAGTAACAGGGCGGGATACGCAGTATTTT | NA | once | TRBJ2-3 | TRBV20-1 | 13
CASSQVTGTSYEQYF | TGCGCCAGCAGCCAAGTGACAGGGACCTCCTACGAGCAGTACTTC | TRBD1 | many | TRBJ2-7 | TRBV4-1 | 15
CASSFRTGRGYEQYF | TGTGCCAGCAGCTTCCGGACAGGAAGGGGCTACGAGCAGTACTTC | TRBD1 | medium-sized | TRBJ2-7 | TRBV11-1 | 15
CASSLRDMEEKLFF | TGCGCCAGCAGCCTCCGGGACATGGAGGAGAAACTGTTTTTT | NA | NA | TRBJ1-4 | TRBV5-1 | 14
CASSFGDLRELFF | TGTGCCAGCAGTTTTGGGGACTTGAGGGAGCTGTTTTTT | NA | many | TRBJ2-2 | TRBV12-3/TRBV12-4 | 13
CASSDVGTMYEQYF | TGTGCCAGCAGTGACGTGGGGACTATGTACGAGCAGTACTTC | TRBD2 | NA | TRBJ2-7 | TRBV10-1 | 14
CASSLVFGGGSDTQYF | TGTGCCAGCAGCCTAGTGTTCGGCGGCGGCTCAGATACGCAGTATTTT | NA | once | TRBJ2-3 | TRBV11-2 | 16
CASSPSGDRTDTQYF | TGTGCGAGCAGCCCTAGTGGGGACAGGACAGATACGCAGTATTTT | TRBD1 | NA | TRBJ2-3 | TRBV7-2 | 15
CVSSLGTGIYELYF | TGTGTCAGCAGCTTAGGGACAGGAATCTACGAGCTGTACTTC | TRBD1 | NA | TRBJ2-7 | TRBV11-3 | 14
CASSQGVGGSSGNTIYF | TGTGCCAGCAGCCAAGGGGTAGGGGGAAGCTCTGGAAACACCATATATTTT | NA | many | TRBJ1-3 | TRBV4-2 | 17
CASSYQVGDEQFF | TGTGCCAGTAGCTATCAGGTGGGGGATGAGCAGTTCTTC | NA | NA | TRBJ2-1 | TRBV11-2 | 13
CASSYRDSSGANVLTF | TGTGCCAGCAGTTACCGGGACAGCTCTGGGGCCAACGTCCTGACTTTC | TRBD1 | many | TRBJ2-6 | TRBV11-1 | 16
CASIGLHKNIQYF | TGTGCCAGTATCGGACTGCACAAAAACATTCAGTACTTC | NA | NA | TRBJ2-4 | TRBV6-6 | 13
CASSPEAGGRISYEQYF | TGTGCCAGCAGCCCCGAGGCAGGCGGGAGGATCTCCTATGAGCAGTACTTC | TRBD2 | NA | TRBJ2-7 | TRBV4-2 | 17
CASSLDSQETQYF | TGCGCCAGCAGCCTTGACTCGCAAGAGACCCAGTACTTC | NA | many | TRBJ2-5 | TRBV4-3 | 13
CASSTGQGSNTQYF | TGCGCCAGCAGCACCGGACAGGGGTCGAATACGCAGTATTTT | TRBD1 | few | TRBJ2-3 | TRBV5-1 | 14
CASRQGGEKLFF | TGTGCCAGTCGACAGGGCGGGGAAAAACTGTTTTTT | TRBD1 | many | TRBJ1-4 | TRBV13 | 12
CASRIGPAGAGEQFF | TGCGCCAGCAGGATCGGACCAGCGGGAGCGGGGGAGCAGTTCTTC | TRBD2 | NA | TRBJ2-1 | TRBV5-1 | 15
CASRGQGNTEAFF | TGTGCCAGCAGGGGACAGGGCAACACTGAAGCTTTCTTT | TRBD1 | many | TRBJ1-1 | TRBV12-3/TRBV12-4 | 13
CNARIAARTDTQYF | TGCAATGCTAGGATAGCGGCACGCACAGATACACAGTATTTT | NA | NA | TRBJ2-3 | TRBV20-1 | 14
CASSRWQHYEQYF | TGTGCCAGCAGTCGGTGGCAGCACTACGAGCAGTACTTC | NA | NA | TRBJ2-7 | TRBV12-3/TRBV12-4 | 13
CASSLPISNQPQHF | TGTGCCAGCAGTTTACCTATTAGCAATCAGCCCCAGCATTTT | NA | few | TRBJ1-5 | TRBV28 | 14
CASSPDPNTEAFF | TGTGCCAGCAGCCCCGACCCGAACACTGAAGCTTTCTTT | NA | once | TRBJ1-1 | TRBV14 | 13
CASNSLPGGSGGGGELFF | TGTGCCAGCAACTCCCTGCCAGGAGGTAGCGGGGGGGGTGGTGAGCTGTTCTTC | TRBD2 | NA | TRBJ2-1 | TRBV5-6 | 18
CASSITGLGGYTF | TGTGCCAGCAGTATAACGGGGCTGGGAGGCTACACCTTC | NA | NA | TRBJ1-2 | TRBV6-5 | 13